The 5 T cell receptor beta chains below were found in one sample sequenced in a study of glioma-infiltrating T cells after dendritic cell vaccination. Time point here: after dendritic cell vaccination, including at tumor progression/relapse. Libraries were prepared by immunoSEQ multiplex PCR; TCRdb keeps only in-frame clonotypes and omits some of them. The data show 70,000 to 90,000 clones, 80% to 85% seen once. Sequencing used blood, obtained after dendritic cell vaccination. These receptors all come from a human donor with glioblastoma.

About this clone itself: The same CDR3 arises from other DNA sequences in this sample as well. The chain links TRBV5-1 to TRBJ1-6, with unresolved D. Germline CDR1 reads SGHRS; CDR2 reads YFSETQ. V gave up 0 bases and J gave up 7 bases, with 5 bases separating them. CDR3 length equals 13 residues. The CDR3 DNA sequence: TGCGCCAGCAGCTTGGGTCAGAATTCACCCCTCCACTTT. Translated: CASSLGQNSPLHF.

CDR3 coding DNA: TGTGCCAGTAGTATCGTGGAGGGTGAGGACTATGGCTACACCTTC. This translates into CASSIVEGEDYGYTF. This chain connects TRBV19 to TRBJ1-2; D gene unclear. V was shortened by 3 bases and J by 3 bases, with 14 bases between the two germline ends. The germline V gene encodes CDR1 LNHDA and CDR2 SQIVND (reference sequence). The CDR3 extends over 15 amino acids.

The chain employs TRBV18 and TRBJ1-6, with 9 bases matching TRBD1. The CDR3 runs 15 residues. V trimming: 0 bases; J trimming: 9 bases; junction bases outside the gene matches: 3. The germline V gene has CDR1 KGHSH and CDR2 LQKENI. CDR3 in amino acids: CASSPPGQGGSPLHF. The CDR3 DNA is TGTGCCAGCTCACCACCGGGACAGGGAGGTTCACCCCTCCACTTT. The full variable domain, in which reference TRBV18 and TRBJ1-6 provide the parts outside the CDR3, is NAGVMQNPRHLVRRRGQEARLRCSPMKGHSHVYWYRQLPEEGLKFMVYLQKENIIDESGMPKERFSAEFPKEGPSILRIQQVVRGDSAAYFCASSPPGQGGSPLHFGNGTRLTVT.

The V call is TRBV27, the J call TRBJ2-2, with D perhaps TRBD1 (6 bases). V lost 10 bases, J lost 0 bases, and 15 bases lay in between. Germline V gene sequence: CDR1 MNHEY, CDR2 SMNVEV (reference sequence). The CDR3 covers 15 residues. CDR3 nucleotide sequence: TGTGCCACCAAAAGGACAGCCACGAACACCGGGGAGCTGTTTTTT. This encodes CATKRTATNTGELFF.

This chain joins TRBV4-1 and TRBJ1-1; TRBD1 matches at 9 bases. J gave up 0 bases and V 1 base, and 3 bases lay outside the gene matches. Germline V gives CDR1 MGHRA, CDR2 YSYEKL. This CDR3 has 16 residues. CDR3 in DNA: TGCGCCAGCAGCCAAGTTCGGGACAGGGTGAACACTGAAGCTTTCTTT. This sequence encodes CASSQVRDRVNTEAFF.